Below are 2 T cell receptor beta chains sequenced from a single sample in a study of graft-versus-host responses after intestinal transplantation. Their specific antigens are unknown. The assay was immunoSEQ multiplex PCR, and TCRdb's table has in-frame clones only and misses some. The repertoire holds roughly 38,000 clones, with over 85% as singletons. Sample: unstimulated CD8+ T cells sorted from spleen or lymph node cells, taken before transplant. The receptors shown here come from a human donor who was the organ donor for an intestinal transplant.

This clone has only a few counts. This chain links TRBV21-1 with TRBJ2-7; TRBD1, as called in the table, went unchecked against the DNA. TRBV21-1 is a pseudogene locus. The CDR3 has 15 residues. The CDR3 reads CASSKEAGGTYEQYF. The CDR3 bases are TGTGCCAGCAGCAAAGAGGCAGGGGGGACCTACGAGCAGTACTTC.

The chain links TRBV4-2 to TRBJ2-5, with D perhaps given as TRBD1 or TRBD2 (5 bases each). The CDR3 is made up of 15 amino acids. With 0 bases removed from V and 4 bases from J, the gap between germline ends came to 12 bases. Germline V CDR1 and CDR2: LGHNA, YNFKEQ. CDR3 region: CASSQDSGTSETQYF. Written as DNA, the CDR3 is TGTGCCAGCAGCCAAGATTCCGGGACCTCAGAGACCCAGTACTTC.